This T cell receptor (beta chain) comes out of a study of OX40 agonist ivuxolimab in advanced cancers. Study at large: The study treated patients with ivuxolimab, an agonistic anti-OX40 (CD134) antibody. Head and neck, renal cell, melanoma or hepatocellular carcinoma were the cancers that dose-escalation patients had. A male proportion of approximately 80% was recorded, with mean age about 54 years and range roughly 23 to 79.

Trimming pared 1 base from V and 4 bases from J, leaving 16 bases between. The germline V gene has CDR1 MNHNS and CDR2 SASEGT. The CDR3 is 16 residues long. This table comes from immunoSEQ multiplex PCR, and its TCRdb copy is limited to in-frame clones, with some not included. The table has tens of thousands of clones, roughly 92% seen once. The receptor was isolated from an adult with an advanced solid tumor such as melanoma, head and neck, liver or kidney cancer. V is TRBV6-1 and J is TRBJ2-5; TRBD2 might be the D (6 bases). The source material was CD4+ or CD8+ T cells sorted from blood, sampled in a trial of the OX40 agonist ivuxolimab. DNA of the CDR3: TGTGCCAGCAGTGAAGTGTCAGCGTGGAGGGGAGAGACCCAGTACTTC. Protein product: CASSEVSAWRGETQYF.